This entry lists 24 T cell receptor beta chains sequenced from one sample in a study of shared T cell receptors in the human thymus (dated by TCRdb to the early 2020s). The library was made by the immunoSEQ multiplex PCR assay. The clones in this table, taken by TCRdb from immuneACCESS, are in-frame only. Not every clone is retained; where verified, under half of the shortfall comes from an unresolved V gene, and the cause of the rest is unknown. This sample lists about 660,000 clones; 87% were detected once. The ten largest clones add up to approximately 0.0097% of the sample. These sequences were also reported in another study, on human thymus T cells.

The material sequenced was thymocytes. The receptors originated from a boy in the first two years of life with a congenital heart defect. Donor details come from another sample of the same person, matched by shared clones.

The genes are TRBV9 and TRBJ2-1, with 9 bases aligning to TRBD2. Germline lookup yields CDR1 SGDLS and CDR2 YYNGEE. V was pared by 4 bases and J by 6 bases, with 11 bases of the junction left unmatched. The CDR3 has 16 residues. CDR3 sequence: CASSKLRLAGLNEQFF. The CDR3 nucleotides read TGTGCCAGCAGCAAGTTAAGGCTAGCGGGACTCAATGAGCAGTTCTTC.

V is TRBV5-1 and J is TRBJ2-3; D gene unclear. This CDR3 region has 14 residues. Looked up from germline, CDR1 is SGHRS and CDR2 is YFSETQ. V lost 1 base, J lost 5 bases, and 11 bases lay in between. This CDR3 is CASSLFLVQDTQYF. CDR3 nucleotide sequence: TGCGCCAGCAGCTTGTTTCTAGTGCAAGATACGCAGTATTTT.

The V and J genes are TRBV7-2 and TRBJ2-1; a weak D match, TRBD1 (6 bases). There are 15 residues in the CDR3. V gave up 5 bases and J gave up 4 bases, with 15 bases separating them. Germline CDR1 reads SGHTA; CDR2 reads FQGNSA. CDR3 amino acids: CASSPGTPPYNEQFF. DNA of the CDR3: TGTGCCAGCAGCCCAGGGACACCCCCTTACAATGAGCAGTTCTTC.

V is TRBV15 and J is TRBJ2-5; 7 bases are a match to TRBD2. The CDR3 is 15 amino acids. The trim removed 5 bases at V and 4 bases at J, leaving 10 bases unmatched. CDR1 LNHNV and CDR2 YYDKDF come from the germline V gene (reference sequence). This chain's CDR3 is CATSAIQAGTETQYF. Here the CDR3 DNA reads TGTGCCACCAGCGCGATACAAGCGGGGACAGAGACCCAGTACTTC.

This clone came up once. The CDR3 region has the DNA TGTGCCAGCAGCTTCCTAGCGGGAGGGTGGCACGAGCAGTACTTC. Protein product: CASSFLAGGWHEQYF. The V call is TRBV7-6, the J call TRBJ2-5; 12 nucleotides agree with TRBD2. The end of the DNA fits TRBJ2-7 better, so the J call may be wrong. The CDR3 length is 15 residues. Germline V gene sequence: CDR1 SGHVS, CDR2 FNYEAQ.

This chain connects TRBV28 to TRBJ2-5, with TRBD2 matching 10 bases. Germline V gene lookup returns CDR1 MDHEN and CDR2 SYDVKM. The CDR3 totals 16 residues. After removal of 6 bases from V and 2 bases from J, the junction contained 9 bases not matched to a gene. The CDR3 reads CASSTSGNLLQETQYF. The CDR3 DNA reads as TGTGCCAGCAGCACTAGCGGGAACTTACTTCAAGAGACCCAGTACTTC.

This rearrangement joins TRBV28 to TRBJ2-7; 8 nucleotides match TRBD1. V was clipped by 6 bases and J by 4 bases; unmatched bases: 5. The CDR3 has 13 amino acids. Germline CDR1 is MDHEN and CDR2 is SYDVKM. CDR3 region: CASSIGQGYEQYF. The CDR3 coding sequence is TGTGCCAGCAGCATAGGACAGGGTTACGAGCAGTACTTC. Full variable domain (remainder filled in from reference TRBV28 and TRBJ2-7): DVKVTQSSRYLVKRTGEKVFLECVQDMDHENMFWYRQDPGLGLRLIYFSYDVKMKEKGDIPEGYSVSREKKERFSLILESASTNQTSMYLCASSIGQGYEQYFGPGTRLTVT.

The rearrangement links TRBV7-9 to TRBJ2-5; 9 nucleotides line up with TRBD2. CDR1 and CDR2 from the germline V gene are SEHNR and FQNEAQ (reference sequence). Unmatched junction bases numbered 12, after V lost 3 bases and J lost 4 bases. The CDR3 contains 17 residues. This CDR3 reads CASSLSVAGAHGETQYF. The CDR3 bases are TGTGCCAGCAGCTTGTCGGTAGCGGGGGCCCACGGAGAGACCCAGTACTTC.

The chain combines TRBV7-9 with TRBJ1-2, with D possibly being TRBD1 (5 bases). V lost 4 bases and J 5 bases, leaving 8 bases between the germline ends. From germline, CDR1 is SEHNR and CDR2 FQNEAQ (reference sequence). CDR3 size: 12 residues. CDR3 region: CASSSQGYGYTF. CDR3 nucleotide sequence: TGTGCCAGCAGCTCCCAGGGATATGGCTACACCTTC.

The chain couples TRBV6-6 to TRBJ2-1; TRBD2 might be the D (5 bases). V was shortened by 5 bases and J by 12 bases, with 11 bases between the two germline ends. From germline, CDR1 is MNHNY and CDR2 SVGAGI (reference sequence). The length of the CDR3 is 11 residues. CDR3 amino acids: CASSPPEGQFF. The CDR3, as DNA: TGTGCCAGCAGTCCCCCCGAGGGGCAGTTCTTC.

This chain connects TRBV19 to TRBJ2-7; 8 nucleotides align to TRBD1. J gave up 3 bases and V 3 bases, and 7 bases lay outside the gene matches. Germline CDR1 reads LNHDA; CDR2 reads SQIVND (reference sequence). The CDR3 contains 15 residues. The CDR3 spells CASSMAGGLIYEQYF. CDR3 in DNA: TGTGCCAGTAGTATGGCAGGGGGCTTAATCTACGAGCAGTACTTC.

V gene TRBV30 combines with J gene TRBJ1-1; no clear D. The CDR3 is made up of 12 amino acids. Germline loops: CDR1 GTSNPN, CDR2 SVGIG (reference sequence). V was trimmed by 2 bases and J by 8 bases, leaving 12 bases between them. The CDR3 DNA reads TGTGCCTGGAGTAACGGCTACGGGGAAGCTTTCTTT. It encodes CAWSNGYGEAFF.

The chain is built from TRBV27 and TRBJ2-1; 10 positions agree with TRBD2. CDR1 and CDR2 from the germline V gene are MNHEY and SMNVEV (reference sequence). The V gene end was trimmed by 5 bases and the J gene end by 3 bases; junction bases not matched to a gene: 7. This CDR3 comprises 16 residues. The chain's CDR3 is CASSILTSGHYNEQFF. CDR3 nucleotides: TGTGCCAGCAGTATCTTGACTAGCGGGCACTACAATGAGCAGTTCTTC.

The chain uses TRBV7-6 and TRBJ1-6; TRBD1 aligns across 9 bases. CDR3 length equals 15 residues. Trimming took 1 base from V and 8 from J; bases not matched to a gene: 3. The V gene's germline CDR1 is SGHVS and CDR2 FNYEAQ. CDR3 protein: CASSLVRTGDSPLHF. For the CDR3, the DNA is TGTGCCAGCAGCTTAGTGAGGACAGGGGATTCACCCCTCCACTTT.

This chain links TRBV9 with TRBJ2-2, with D uncertain. The germline gives CDR1 SGDLS, CDR2 YYNGEE. Trimming cost V 4 bases and J 2 bases, with 18 bases left between them. CDR3 length: 17 residues. The CDR3 bases are TGTGCCAGCAGCTCCCCCCGTTCGCACACCAACACCGGGGAGCTGTTTTTT. It specifies CASSSPRSHTNTGELFF. Complete variable domain (other parts from reference TRBV9 and TRBJ2-2): DSGVTQTPKHLITATGQRVTLRCSPRSGDLSVYWYQQSLDQGLQFLIQYYNGEERAKGNILERFSAQQFPDLHSELNLSSLELGDSALYFCASSSPRSHTNTGELFFGEGSRLTVL.

V and J are TRBV16 and TRBJ2-5; D is perhaps TRBD1 (6 bases). Trimming took off 4 bases at V and 7 bases at J, with 10 bases between the two ends. The CDR3 is made up of 12 amino acids. Germline CDR1 is KGHSY and CDR2 is FQNENV. DNA for the CDR3: TGTGCCAGCAGCCGCATACAGGGGACCCAGTACTTC. It codes for CASSRIQGTQYF.

V is TRBV4-1 and J is TRBJ2-1, with D perhaps TRBD2 (6 bases). Between the trimmed V and J ends, which lost 1 base and 0 bases, there was a span of 16 bases. Germline CDR1 and CDR2: MGHRA and YSYEKL. The CDR3 consists of 18 residues. CDR3 nucleotide sequence: TGCGCCAGCAGCCAAGCCGGAACTAGCTTCAGCTCCTACAATGAGCAGTTCTTC. The encoded protein is CASSQAGTSFSSYNEQFF.

The chain couples TRBV2 to TRBJ1-1; D unresolved. The germline V and J ends were trimmed by 7 bases and 4 bases, with 13 bases remaining between them. From germline, CDR1 is SNHLY and CDR2 FYNNEI. This CDR3 spans 13 amino acids. The CDR3 coding sequence is TGTGCCAGCAAAGCGGGCGCGGGCACTGAAGCTTTCTTT. It is translated as CASKAGAGTEAFF.

Comments on this clone: Its ends do not fully match the called genes, so a read error is possible. The rearrangement joins TRBV7-9 to TRBJ2-2; D possibly corresponds to TRBD1 (6 bases). Germline loops: CDR1 SEHNR, CDR2 FQNEAQ (reference sequence). The CDR3 sequence is 16 residues long. The CDR3 region has the DNA TGTGCCAGCAGCTTAACGCCAGGGGCGAAAACCGGGGAGCTGTTTTTT. It translates to CASSLTPGAKTGELFF. Full variable domain (rest looked up from reference TRBV7-9 and TRBJ2-2): DTGVSQNPRHKITKRGQNVTFRCDPISEHNRLYWYRQTLGQGPEFLTYFQNEAQLEKSRLLSDRFSAERPKGSFSTLEIQRTEQGDSAMYLCASSLTPGAKTGELFFGEGSRLTVL.

The chain employs TRBV11-2 and TRBJ2-7; 9 positions agree with TRBD2. J lost 5 bases, V lost 5 bases, and 13 bases had no gene match. In germline, CDR1 is SGHAT, CDR2 FQNNGV. The CDR3 runs to 16 residues. CDR3 sequence: CASSPGRSGGYNEQYF. The CDR3 coding sequence is TGTGCCAGCAGCCCCGGACGGAGCGGGGGGTATAACGAGCAGTACTTC.

The V and J genes are TRBV19 and TRBJ1-2, with TRBD1 matching over 8 bases. Germline V gives CDR1 LNHDA, CDR2 SQIVND (reference sequence). The V and J ends lost 5 bases and 6 bases, in that order; junction bases with no gene match: 8. This CDR3 contains 14 residues. The CDR3 DNA is TGTGCCAGTAGTTACCCAGACAGGGGAGATGGCTACACCTTC. Its translation is CASSYPDRGDGYTF.

For this clone: The same CDR3 can be traced to other DNA sequences in this sample. The chain recombines TRBV5-1 with TRBJ2-3; 13 bases fit TRBD2. This CDR3 has 18 residues. V gave up 0 bases and J gave up 0 bases; unmatched junction bases: 4. Germline CDR1 is SGHRS and CDR2 is YFSETQ. The CDR3 DNA reads TGCGCCAGCAGCTTGGGACTAGCGGGGGGCCCTAGCACAGATACGCAGTATTTT. The encoded protein is CASSLGLAGGPSTDTQYF.

The V gene is TRBV18, the J gene TRBJ2-3; 10 bases are a match to TRBD1. Germline CDR1 KGHSH, CDR2 LQKENI. This CDR3 has 12 residues. J lost 8 bases, V lost 5 bases, and 1 base had no gene match. The CDR3 bases are TGTGCCAGCTCAGGGACAGGGGCTACGCAGTATTTT. Translating it yields CASSGTGATQYF.

This rearrangement joins TRBV4-1 to TRBJ2-1; the match to TRBD2 covers 10 bases. The CDR3 covers 16 residues. Per germline, CDR1 MGHRA and CDR2 YSYEKL. Unmatched junction bases numbered 6, after V lost 0 bases and J lost 7 bases. The CDR3 loop is CASSQDWASGRNEQFF. The CDR3 DNA is TGCGCCAGCAGCCAAGATTGGGCTAGCGGGAGAAATGAGCAGTTCTTC.